This TCR beta chain came from a study of blood T cell repertoires in COVID-19. Whole-study context: Acute-phase and convalescent COVID-19 samples originated in the United States, Italy and Spain. In each case, the material was cDNA or gDNA derived from T cells, B-cell-depleted T cells, or PBMCs.

In this sample, this clone turned up a few times. This CDR3 spans 13 amino acids. The V and J ends lost 11 bases and 1 base, in that order; junction bases with no gene match: 3. Germline V gives CDR1 SNHLY, CDR2 FYNNEI. Methods used by the authors: The assay estimated nucleated cells by amplifying reference gene primers. Profiled with immunoSEQ multiplex PCR; TCRdb holds only in-frame clones, not every one. The DNA gave D and trimming, while V, J and clone size come from that table. The sample includes 60,000 to 75,000 clones, around three quarters of them seen just once. The TCR originated in a man between 60 and 75 years old with active or convalescent COVID-19. The chain couples TRBV2 to TRBJ1-3; 9 nucleotides line up with TRBD1. The sample was peripheral blood. CDR3 in amino acids: CACDRGSGNTIYF. In DNA, the CDR3 is TGTGCCTGCGACAGGGGGTCTGGAAACACCATATATTTT.